This T cell receptor (beta chain) was captured by sequencing in a study of CXCR3-negative and CXCR3-positive naive CD8 T cells. UMI-labeled 5' RACE TRB cDNA libraries were prepared from the cells. TCRdb processed the 5' RACE reads again and assigns one entry to each CDR3 protein, with no DNA. The listing records 150,000 to 180,000 distinct CDR3 sequences. General study findings and limits: Naive CXCR3-positive cells had TRB CDR3s more hydrophobic than those of CXCR3-negative naive cells.

Remarks on this clonotype: The antigen is not known.

The sequencing sample was made of naive CXCR3+ CD8+ T cells from blood. Subset given: CD45RO-CCR7+CD27+CD95- naive CD8+ T cells expressing CXCR3 (TNR3+). The clonotype originates from a human donor in good health. Some clones in this sample may be carry-over from other donors' samples.

CDR3 residues: CASSFLGVWSGELFF. This sequence joins TRBV28 and TRBJ2-2; TCRdb returns TRBD1, unconfirmable since there is no DNA. The CDR3 totals 15 residues. From germline, CDR1 is MDHEN and CDR2 SYDVKM.